The T cell receptor (beta chain) under discussion was sequenced for a study of shared clonotypes between healthy human individuals. Study results and caveats: Sharing across several donors was seen in around 5.1% of naive CD4 clonotypes.

Cells designated naive CD8 were CD45RO-negative and were positively selected for CCR7, with terminally differentiated effector memory CD45RA+ cells excluded. Only one count was recorded for this clone. Its antigen is currently unknown. CDR3 length equals 18 residues. With 4 bases clipped from V and 4 bases from J, the junction kept 17 bases outside the gene matches. Germline assignment: CDR1 MGHRA and CDR2 YSYEKL. Here immunoSEQ multiplex PCR was the method, and the copy in TCRdb shows in-frame clones only, minus some. The profile covers about 2.2 million clones, with about 93% appearing a single time and about 1.7% taken by the ten largest.

The V gene is TRBV4-1, the J gene TRBJ2-5; 8 positions agree with TRBD1. The sequence derives from a man aged 18 to 29 in good health. Some clones in this sample may be carry-over from other donors' samples. Sequenced: naive CD8+ T cells from PBMCs. CDR3: CASSPRSSRTGLGETQYF. In DNA form, the CDR3 reads TGCGCCAGCAGCCCGCGGAGCTCCAGGACAGGGCTTGGAGAGACCCAGTACTTC.